A single sample is the source of the 16 T cell receptor beta chains below, sequenced in a study of shared clonotypes between healthy human individuals. As defined, naive CD8 cells were CD45RO-negative and positively selected for CCR7, with terminally differentiated effector memory CD45RA+ cells excluded. Assay used: immunoSEQ multiplex PCR; TCRdb lists only in-frame clones, some missing. The sample lists about 2.1 million clones; roughly 93% were seen once. The sequenced material came from naive CD8+ T cells from PBMCs. Receptor source: a man between 18 and 35 years old in good health. Some clones in this sample may be carry-over from other donors' samples.

This clone has a single count. The chain couples TRBV18 to TRBJ1-1, with a tentative D call TRBD1 (5 bases). Germline CDR1 is KGHSH and CDR2 is LQKENI. CDR3 length: 17 amino acids. The V gene lost 0 bases and the J gene lost 5 bases, with 19 bases spanning the gap. CDR3 residues: CASSPPSAGLSRTEAFF. CDR3 in DNA: TGTGCCAGCTCACCACCGTCGGCAGGGTTGTCTCGGACTGAAGCTTTCTTT.

This chain joins TRBV6-1 and TRBJ2-5; 8 nucleotides match TRBD1. Germline V gene sequence: CDR1 MNHNS, CDR2 SASEGT. CDR3 size: 18 residues. Trimming removed 3 bases from V and 1 base from J; junction bases left unmatched: 13. The CDR3 here is CASSERFGTGGVQETQYF. CDR3 nucleotides: TGTGCCAGCAGTGAGAGATTTGGGACAGGAGGGGTCCAAGAGACCCAGTACTTC.

CDR3 sequence: CASSYFKGDYGYTF. The CDR3 DNA follows: TGTGCCAGCAGTTACTTCAAGGGGGACTATGGCTACACCTTC. The chain links TRBV27 to TRBJ1-2, with a weak D call TRBD1 (6 bases). The CDR3 runs to 14 residues. CDR1 and CDR2 from the germline V gene are MNHEY and SMNVEV (reference sequence). V shed 4 bases and J shed 3 bases, with 12 bases lying between them.

The rearrangement joins TRBV11-2 to TRBJ2-7; D is possibly TRBD2 (5 bases). Trimming cost V 4 bases and J 0 bases, with 10 bases left between them. The germline V gene encodes CDR1 SGHAT and CDR2 FQNNGV. This CDR3 spans 14 amino acids. CDR3 sequence reads: CASSSDGDSYEQYF. CDR3 sequence (DNA): TGTGCCAGCAGCTCGGACGGGGACTCCTACGAGCAGTACTTC.

The rearrangement uses TRBV11-3 and TRBJ1-1; D not certain. V dropped 2 bases and J dropped 3 bases, with 7 bases sitting between them. Germline V gives CDR1 SGHNT, CDR2 YENEEA. The CDR3 loop spans 13 amino acids. This CDR3 reads CASSLKGYTEAFF. CDR3 nucleotides: TGTGCCAGCAGCTTAAAAGGGTACACTGAAGCTTTCTTT.

This chain connects TRBV19 to TRBJ2-7; 7 bases are shared with TRBD2. This CDR3 is built from 14 residues. CDR1 is LNHDA and CDR2 is SQIVND in the germline V gene (reference sequence). Losses at the gene ends were 10 bases for V and 1 base for J; bases not matched to a gene: 10. CDR3 DNA sequence: TGTGCCACCCGAGAGGCGGGAGATTCCTACGAGCAGTACTTC. This encodes CATREAGDSYEQYF.

With respect to this clone: Other DNA sequences of this sample code for an identical CDR3. The chain carries TRBV27 and TRBJ2-7; tentatively, D is TRBD1 (6 bases). This CDR3 is built from 14 residues. The germline CDR1 and CDR2 sequences are MNHEY and SMNVEV (reference sequence). Trimming removed 8 bases from V and 0 bases from J, with 14 bases in between. The CDR3, as DNA: TGTGCCAGCTCTCCTTGGGACACCTCCTACGAGCAGTACTTC. Translated, it gives CASSPWDTSYEQYF.

This clone has only a few counts. The chain uses TRBV7-9 and TRBJ2-7; D is unresolved. This CDR3 spans 13 amino acids. CDR1 SEHNR and CDR2 FQNEAQ come from the germline V gene (reference sequence). V was cut by 0 bases and J by 6 bases, with 9 bases left in between. The CDR3 DNA reads as TGTGCCAGCAGCTTAGCGGGGATGGGCGAGCAGTACTTC. Residues: CASSLAGMGEQYF.

V gene TRBV6-4 combines with J gene TRBJ1-5, with TRBD1 matching over 7 bases. CDR1 is MRHNA, CDR2 SNTAGT, per germline. V was clipped by 6 bases and J by 0 bases; unmatched bases: 5. CDR3 length: 15 amino acids. CDR3 in amino acids: CASSKTGSSNQPQHF. For the CDR3, the DNA is TGTGCCAGCAGCAAGACAGGGTCTAGCAATCAGCCCCAGCATTTT.

The chain has TRBV28 and TRBJ2-7, with 7 bases aligning to TRBD2. Germline V gene lookup returns CDR1 MDHEN and CDR2 SYDVKM. The V gene end was trimmed by 6 bases and the J gene end by 5 bases; junction bases not matched to a gene: 10. This CDR3 contains 14 residues. CDR3 sequence reads: CASSLTSVSNEQYF. The CDR3 DNA sequence: TGTGCCAGCAGCCTAACTAGCGTTTCGAACGAGCAGTACTTC.

This chain connects TRBV10-3 to TRBJ2-7, with D possibly being TRBD2 (5 bases). The CDR3 is 12 residues long. CDR1 ENHRY and CDR2 SYGVKD come from the germline V gene. V was trimmed by 3 bases and J by 3 bases, leaving 6 bases between them. The CDR3 nucleotides read TGTGCCATCAGTGACGGGGACTACGAGCAGTACTTC. It encodes CAISDGDYEQYF.

This chain links TRBV25-1 with TRBJ2-1; possibly TRBD1 or TRBD2 for D (6 bases each). Between the trimmed V and J ends, which lost 6 bases and 4 bases, there was a span of 10 bases. From germline, CDR1 is MGHDK and CDR2 SYGVNS. This CDR3 has 13 amino acids. The CDR3 DNA is TGTGCCAGCAGCGGGGGCCCTTACAATGAGCAGTTCTTC. This encodes CASSGGPYNEQFF.

The J gene is TRBJ2-3, the V gene TRBV14; 12 bases line up with TRBD2. The CDR3 is made up of 17 amino acids. With 1 base clipped from V and 5 bases from J, the junction kept 7 bases outside the gene matches. CDR1 and CDR2 (germline): SGHDN, FVKESK. For the CDR3, the DNA is TGTGCCAGCAGCCAAGGGGGGGTGACTAGCGGGAGAGATACGCAGTATTTT. Protein: CASSQGGVTSGRDTQYF.

The chain uses TRBV27 and TRBJ2-7; 16 bases agree with TRBD2. This CDR3 is 19 amino acids long. CDR1 is MNHEY, CDR2 SMNVEV, per germline (reference sequence). With 0 bases clipped from V and 2 bases from J, the junction kept 7 bases outside the gene matches. This CDR3 is CASSLSIPGLAGGPYEQYF. The CDR3 DNA reads as TGTGCCAGCAGTTTATCCATACCGGGACTAGCGGGAGGGCCCTACGAGCAGTACTTC.

This chain links TRBV19 with TRBJ1-1; D not certain. V lost 5 bases, J lost 1 base, and 14 bases lay in between. CDR1 and CDR2 from the germline V gene are LNHDA and SQIVND (reference sequence). There are 15 residues in the CDR3. In DNA form, the CDR3 reads TGTGCCAGTAGTCAATTTAGAGGCCAGAACACTGAAGCTTTCTTT. Translation: CASSQFRGQNTEAFF. The complete variable domain, with remaining parts taken from reference TRBV19 and TRBJ1-1, reads DGGITQSPKYLFRKEGQNVTLSCEQNLNHDAMYWYRQDPGQGLRLIYYSQIVNDFQKGDIAEGYSVSREKKESFPLTVTSAQKNPTAFYLCASSQFRGQNTEAFFGQGTRLTVV.

In this sample, this clone turned up once. This chain's CDR3 is CASSYPLDTEAFF. In DNA, the CDR3 is TGTGCCAGCAGTTACCCCTTAGACACTGAAGCTTTCTTT. The genes are TRBV28 and TRBJ1-1; D ambiguous. Germline V CDR1 and CDR2: MDHEN, SYDVKM. Trimming stripped 4 bases from V and 3 bases from J, with 9 bases between. The CDR3 length is 13 residues.